This T cell receptor (beta chain) was recovered during a study of blood T cell repertoires in COVID-19. In the study overall: Samples of COVID-19 (acute and convalescent) were obtained from the United States, Italy and Spain. Nucleic acid was either cDNA or gDNA, and it came from T cells, B-cell-depleted T cells, or PBMCs.

This clone was seen a handful of times. Compared with germline, one end of the junction differs, possibly owing to a read error. The CDR3 sequence is 11 residues long. Original data processing: Amplified reference gene primers provided the basis for estimating nucleated cell counts. The protocol was immunoSEQ multiplex PCR, while the TCRdb copy is restricted to in-frame clones and leaves out a portion. The D gene and trimming were derived from the DNA, and the V and J assignments and clone size from that table. Of over 200,000 clones detected, about 89% appear once; the ten largest clones hold roughly 5%.

This TCR came from a middle-aged woman with acute or convalescent COVID-19. This chain connects TRBV12-3 or TRBV12-4 to TRBJ1-2; tentatively, D is TRBD1 (5 bases). Source material: peripheral blood. The DNA of the CDR3 is TGTGCCAGCAGTTTTGGGGCAGGGCCCTACTTC. Encoded protein: CASSFGAGPYF.